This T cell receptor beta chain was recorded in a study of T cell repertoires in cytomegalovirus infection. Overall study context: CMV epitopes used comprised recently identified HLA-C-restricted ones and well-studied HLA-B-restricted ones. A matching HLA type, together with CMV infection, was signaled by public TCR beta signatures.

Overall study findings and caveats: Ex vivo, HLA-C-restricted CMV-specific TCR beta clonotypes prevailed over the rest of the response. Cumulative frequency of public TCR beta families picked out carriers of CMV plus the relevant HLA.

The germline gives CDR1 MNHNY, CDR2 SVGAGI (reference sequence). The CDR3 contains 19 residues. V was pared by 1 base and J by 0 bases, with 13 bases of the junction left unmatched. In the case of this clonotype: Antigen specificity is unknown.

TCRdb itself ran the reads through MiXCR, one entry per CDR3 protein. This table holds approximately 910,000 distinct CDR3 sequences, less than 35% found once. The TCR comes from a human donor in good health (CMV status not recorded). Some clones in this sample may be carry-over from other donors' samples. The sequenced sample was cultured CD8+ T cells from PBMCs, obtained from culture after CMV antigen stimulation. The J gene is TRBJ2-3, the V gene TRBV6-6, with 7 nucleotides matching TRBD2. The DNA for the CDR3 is TGTGCCAGCAGTTACTATTTCTCCTCCGGGGGGACTAGCACAGATACGCAGTATTTT. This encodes CASSYYFSSGGTSTDTQYF.